The 13 T cell receptor beta chains below were found in one sample sequenced in a study of T cell responses to AZD1222 COVID-19 vaccine. Produced via immunoSEQ multiplex PCR; TCRdb's table is partial and in-frame only. The data contain around 140,000 clones, nearly 95% of them singletons. Here the sequenced sample was peripheral blood, taken on day 0 of AZD1222 vaccination. These receptors originate from an adult in good health.

V and J are TRBV9 and TRBJ2-1; no firm D call. Deletions cut 3 bases from V and 9 bases from J, with 4 bases between. The CDR3 length is 10 residues. Germline CDR1 SGDLS, CDR2 YYNGEE. The CDR3 loop is CASSGPEQFF. Written as DNA, the CDR3 is TGTGCCAGCAGCGGCCCTGAGCAGTTCTTC.

The CDR3 loop is CASRGDRGSGQPQHF. CDR3 DNA: TGTGCCAGCAGGGGGGACAGGGGCTCGGGGCAGCCCCAGCATTTT. The V call is TRBV6-5, the J call TRBJ1-5, with 10 bases aligning to TRBD1. Germline CDR1 is MNHEY and CDR2 is SVGAGI. The V gene end was trimmed by 6 bases and the J gene end by 7 bases; junction bases not matched to a gene: 9. This CDR3 has 15 amino acids.

V usage is TRBV28 and J usage is TRBJ2-7; D uncertain. Germline loops: CDR1 MDHEN, CDR2 SYDVKM. Trimming pared 7 bases from V and 2 bases from J, leaving 15 bases between. The CDR3 spans 14 residues. This CDR3 reads CASKMVGFPYEQYF. DNA for the CDR3: TGTGCCAGCAAAATGGTTGGTTTCCCCTACGAGCAGTACTTC.

This clone has just one count. The rearrangement joins TRBV29-1 to TRBJ2-7, with TRBD1 matching 10 bases. This CDR3 is 15 amino acids long. Trimming took 2 bases from V and 6 from J; bases not matched to a gene: 10. CDR1 and CDR2 from the germline V gene are SQVTM and ANQGSEA. CDR3 loop: CSVENRDRGKGEQYF. CDR3 DNA sequence: TGCAGCGTTGAAAACCGGGACAGGGGAAAGGGCGAGCAGTACTTC.

V gene TRBV11-3 combines with J gene TRBJ1-1; D is undetermined. Germline assignment: CDR1 SGHNT and CDR2 YENEEA. V lost 4 bases, J lost 5 bases, and 17 bases lay in between. This CDR3 comprises 15 residues. The CDR3 region is CASSSGDRVETEAFF. The CDR3 DNA sequence: TGTGCCAGCAGCTCAGGAGACCGGGTTGAGACTGAAGCTTTCTTT.

The V call is TRBV5-6, the J call TRBJ2-2, with TRBD2 matching 9 bases. In germline, CDR1 is SGHDT, CDR2 YYEEEE. After removal of 2 bases from V and 4 bases from J, the junction contained 6 bases not matched to a gene. This CDR3 is built from 16 residues. This chain's CDR3 is CASSLHAGGSTGELFF. CDR3 DNA: TGTGCCAGCAGCTTACACGCGGGGGGGAGCACCGGGGAGCTGTTTTTT.

The chain is built from TRBV12-3 or TRBV12-4 and TRBJ1-1; D call uncertain. The germline V and J ends were trimmed by 3 bases and 8 bases, with 7 bases remaining between them. The CDR3 totals 11 residues. The CDR3 DNA reads TGTGCCAGCAGTTTCGTTAAAGAAGCTTTCTTT. This codes for CASSFVKEAFF.

The chain uses TRBV28 and TRBJ1-1, with 7 bases fitting TRBD1. The CDR3 is 13 amino acids. V gave up 5 bases and J gave up 7 bases; unmatched junction bases: 7. The germline V gene has CDR1 MDHEN and CDR2 SYDVKM. The CDR3 spells CASSLTGDYEAFF. CDR3 bases: TGTGCCAGCAGTCTCACAGGGGATTATGAAGCTTTCTTT.

The chain joins TRBV28 to TRBJ2-1; 11 positions agree with TRBD1. CDR1 is MDHEN and CDR2 is SYDVKM in the germline V gene. V was clipped by 9 bases and J by 8 bases; unmatched bases: 3. There are 12 residues in the CDR3. CDR3 residues: CASRDRGDEQFF. CDR3 bases: TGTGCCAGTCGGGACAGGGGGGATGAGCAGTTCTTC.

CDR3 in DNA: TGTGCCAGTAGTCCTGTTGGCTCTGGGGCCAACGTCCTGACTTTC. It yields the protein CASSPVGSGANVLTF. The chain carries TRBV19 and TRBJ2-6; no clear D gene. This CDR3 comprises 15 residues. In germline, CDR1 is LNHDA, CDR2 SQIVND (reference sequence). V was cut by 5 bases and J by 0 bases, with 8 bases left in between.

This clone occurred once. This rearrangement joins TRBV5-1 to TRBJ1-4; no reliable D call. The V end lost 1 base, the J end lost 5 bases, and 12 bases lay between the germline ends. Germline V gene sequence: CDR1 SGHRS, CDR2 YFSETQ. This CDR3 region has 15 residues. DNA for the CDR3: TGCGCCAGCAGCTTGATAGGTCGGTTAAATGAAAAACTGTTTTTT. This codes for CASSLIGRLNEKLFF.

The chain has TRBV6-5 and TRBJ2-5; TRBD1 is a possible D gene (6 bases). The CDR3 consists of 13 residues. Trimming took off 10 bases at V and 5 bases at J, with 17 bases between the two ends. Germline V gives CDR1 MNHEY, CDR2 SVGAGI. The CDR3 sequence is CATHGQFGETQYF. In nucleotides, the CDR3 is TGTGCCACCCACGGACAGTTCGGGGAGACCCAGTACTTC.

The chain links TRBV5-1 to TRBJ2-7; possibly TRBD2 for D (5 bases). Trimming left V 0 bases short and J 0 bases short, with 7 bases between. Per germline, CDR1 SGHRS and CDR2 YFSETQ. The CDR3 spans 14 residues. CDR3: CASSLAGSSYEQYF. The CDR3 DNA sequence: TGCGCCAGCAGCTTGGCGGGGAGCTCCTACGAGCAGTACTTC. The variable domain in full, with the rest retrieved from reference TRBV5-1 and TRBJ2-7, is KAGVTQTPRYLIKTRGQQVTLSCSPISGHRSVSWYQQTPGQGLQFLFEYFSETQRNKGNFPGRFSGRQFSNSRSEMNVSTLELGDSALYLCASSLAGSSYEQYFGPGTRLTVT.